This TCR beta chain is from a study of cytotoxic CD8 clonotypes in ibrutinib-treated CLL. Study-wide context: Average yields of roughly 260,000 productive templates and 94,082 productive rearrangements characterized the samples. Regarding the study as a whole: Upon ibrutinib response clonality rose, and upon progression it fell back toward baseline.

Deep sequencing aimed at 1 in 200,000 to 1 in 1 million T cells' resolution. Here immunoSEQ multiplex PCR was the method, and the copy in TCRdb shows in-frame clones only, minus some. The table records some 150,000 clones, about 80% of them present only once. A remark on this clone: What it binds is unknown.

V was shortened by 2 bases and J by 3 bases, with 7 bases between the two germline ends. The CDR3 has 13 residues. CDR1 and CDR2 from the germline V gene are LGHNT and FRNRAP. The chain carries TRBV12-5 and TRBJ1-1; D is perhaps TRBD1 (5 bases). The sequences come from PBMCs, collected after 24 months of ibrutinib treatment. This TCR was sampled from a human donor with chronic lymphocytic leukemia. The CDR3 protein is CASGLMGDTEAFF. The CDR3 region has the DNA TGTGCTAGTGGTTTGATGGGGGACACTGAAGCTTTCTTT.